The 20 T cell receptor beta chains presented below share a single source sample, sequenced in a study of blood T cell repertoires in COVID-19. Libraries were prepared by immunoSEQ multiplex PCR; TCRdb keeps only in-frame clonotypes and omits some of them. The sample includes approximately 240,000 clones, around 82% of them seen just once. Sequenced sample: peripheral blood. The receptors were gathered from a woman aged 80 or over with active or convalescent COVID-19.

V gene TRBV9 combines with J gene TRBJ2-6; 8 positions match TRBD2. Germline CDR1 reads SGDLS; CDR2 reads YYNGEE. With 0 bases clipped from V and 2 bases from J, the junction kept 1 base outside the gene matches. The CDR3 runs to 16 residues. The DNA of the CDR3 is TGTGCCAGCAGCGTAGCGGGGGGGACTGGGGCCAACGTCCTGACTTTC. Its translation is CASSVAGGTGANVLTF.

The J gene is TRBJ1-3, the V gene TRBV4-1; the D gene is possibly TRBD1 (5 bases). V was trimmed by 5 bases and J by 0 bases, leaving 14 bases between them. Germline-derived CDR1 and CDR2 are MGHRA and YSYEKL. The CDR3 spans 16 residues. The CDR3 loop is CASSSGLLFSGNTIYF. The DNA of the CDR3 is TGCGCCAGCAGCTCGGGACTCCTCTTCTCTGGAAACACCATATATTTT.

The chain couples TRBV3-1 (or the pseudogene TRBV3-2) to TRBJ2-2; no reliable D call. This CDR3 has 16 residues. The V end lost 0 bases, the J end lost 2 bases, and 10 bases lay between the germline ends. Germline CDR1 and CDR2: LGHDT and YNNKEL (reference sequence). CDR3 in DNA: TGTGCCAGCAGCCAAGAAAGACTGCCTAACACCGGGGAGCTGTTTTTT. Translation gives CASSQERLPNTGELFF.

This clone was counted a few times. The chain joins TRBV5-1 to TRBJ2-1, with a possible D match to TRBD2 (5 bases). The CDR3 runs to 15 residues. Between the trimmed V and J ends, which lost 1 base and 4 bases, there was a span of 12 bases. Germline lookup yields CDR1 SGHRS and CDR2 YFSETQ. The CDR3 reads CASSLSSPEYNEQFF. Written as DNA, the CDR3 is TGCGCCAGCAGCTTGTCTAGCCCCGAATACAATGAGCAGTTCTTC.

The V gene is TRBV12-5, the J gene TRBJ1-6; D not resolved. This CDR3 is built from 10 residues. V lost 8 bases to trimming and J lost 8 bases, with 4 bases between them. CDR1 and CDR2 from the germline V gene are LGHNT and FRNRAP. CDR3 bases: TGTGCTAGTCCTGATTCACCCCTCCACTTT. It specifies CASPDSPLHF. Filled out from reference TRBV12-5 and TRBJ1-6, the complete variable domain reads DARVTQTPRHKVTEMGQEVTMRCQPILGHNTVFWYRQTMMQGLELLAYFRNRAPLDDSGMPKDRFSAEMPDATLATLKIQPSEPRDSAVYFCASPDSPLHFGNGTRLTVT.

The chain employs TRBV18 and TRBJ1-3; D gene unclear. CDR3 size: 14 residues. V lost 3 bases and J 4 bases, leaving 10 bases between the germline ends. Germline V gene data show CDR1 as KGHSH and CDR2 as LQKENI. CDR3 bases: TGTGCCAGCTCACCTTCGGCGGTAGGAAACACCATATATTTT. Encoded protein: CASSPSAVGNTIYF.

J is TRBJ1-5 and V is TRBV10-1; possibly TRBD1 for D (5 bases). Germline CDR1 and CDR2: WNHNN and SYGVQD (reference sequence). CDR3 length: 16 amino acids. Deletions cut 4 bases from V and 0 bases from J, with 13 bases between. DNA of the CDR3: TGCGCCAGCAGTGTAGGGGCAGGCCATAGCAATCAGCCCCAGCATTTT. Translated: CASSVGAGHSNQPQHF.

A single count supports this clone. The chain joins TRBV5-1 to TRBJ2-7, with 7 nucleotides matching TRBD1. The CDR3 runs 16 residues. CDR1 and CDR2 (germline): SGHRS, YFSETQ. The trim removed 2 bases at V and 0 bases at J, leaving 8 bases unmatched. CDR3 loop: CASSFGQALSSYEQYF. CDR3 DNA sequence: TGCGCCAGCAGCTTTGGACAGGCCTTGAGCTCCTACGAGCAGTACTTC. The full variable domain, rest sourced from reference TRBV5-1 and TRBJ2-7, is KAGVTQTPRYLIKTRGQQVTLSCSPISGHRSVSWYQQTPGQGLQFLFEYFSETQRNKGNFPGRFSGRQFSNSRSEMNVSTLELGDSALYLCASSFGQALSSYEQYFGPGTRLTVT.

The chain uses TRBV27 and TRBJ1-1, with D unclear. V was trimmed by 8 bases and J by 5 bases, leaving 21 bases between them. Germline assignment: CDR1 MNHEY and CDR2 SMNVEV (reference sequence). The CDR3 is made up of 15 amino acids. In nucleotides, the CDR3 is TGTGCCAGCTTACCTTGGGGTCAGTCGGGGACTGAAGCTTTCTTT. It encodes CASLPWGQSGTEAFF.

The chain carries TRBV5-1 and TRBJ2-2; unclear D gene. V dropped 0 bases and J dropped 0 bases, with 6 bases sitting between them. The germline CDR1 and CDR2 sequences are SGHRS and YFSETQ. This CDR3 has 15 residues. The CDR3, as DNA: TGCGCCAGCAGCTTGGACAGACCGAACACCGGGGAGCTGTTTTTT. Its translation: CASSLDRPNTGELFF.

For this clone: The same CDR3 is also encoded by other DNA sequences in this sample. In DNA form, the CDR3 reads TGTGCCAGCAGTCCAGGACAGGGAAACACCATATATTTT. Translated, it gives CASSPGQGNTIYF. The chain recombines TRBV28 with TRBJ1-3; D might be TRBD1 (6 bases). The V end lost 5 bases, the J end lost 4 bases, and 9 bases lay between the germline ends. Germline CDR1 is MDHEN and CDR2 is SYDVKM. This CDR3 is built from 13 residues.

J is TRBJ1-4 and V is TRBV6-5; 8 nucleotides agree with TRBD1. With V trimmed by 5 bases and J by 6 bases, 5 bases remained unmatched. CDR3 length: 14 amino acids. Germline lookup yields CDR1 MNHEY and CDR2 SVGAGI. The CDR3 region has the DNA TGTGCCAGCAGTAATACAGGGGGGGATGAAAAACTGTTTTTT. Translated: CASSNTGGDEKLFF.

The sample holds a few counts of this clone. The chain couples TRBV27 to TRBJ1-4; 8 positions agree with TRBD1. J gave up 5 bases and V 6 bases, and 5 bases lay outside the gene matches. CDR3 length equals 14 residues. The germline gives CDR1 MNHEY, CDR2 SMNVEV (reference sequence). The chain's CDR3 is CASSLDRVNEKLFF. The CDR3 nucleotides are TGTGCCAGCAGCTTGGACAGGGTAAATGAAAAACTGTTTTTT.

The gene calls are TRBV18 and TRBJ2-7; D is unclear. Germline V gene data show CDR1 as KGHSH and CDR2 as LQKENI. V was shortened by 3 bases and J by 4 bases, with 7 bases between the two germline ends. The CDR3 sequence is 12 residues long. In DNA form, the CDR3 reads TGTGCCAGCTCACCGACACATTACGAGCAGTACTTC. Translation: CASSPTHYEQYF.

The chain employs TRBV7-6 and TRBJ2-2; 10 bases line up with TRBD2. Per the germline V gene, CDR1 is SGHVS and CDR2 is FNYEAQ. The CDR3 sequence is 16 residues long. The V and J ends lost 5 bases and 5 bases, in that order; junction bases with no gene match: 8. CDR3 DNA sequence: TGTGCCAGCAGCCGCGGGGTAGCGGGAGGTACCGGGGAGCTGTTTTTT. Amino acid sequence: CASSRGVAGGTGELFF.

The chain combines TRBV2 with TRBJ1-3; possibly TRBD1 for D (5 bases). CDR3 length equals 16 residues. From germline, CDR1 is SNHLY and CDR2 FYNNEI. Trimming shortened V by 5 bases and J by 0 bases, and 14 bases separated the two germline ends. CDR3 in amino acids: CASSFSTGDSGNTIYF. The DNA of the CDR3 is TGTGCCAGCAGTTTTTCCACAGGCGACTCTGGAAACACCATATATTTT.

This chain links TRBV28 with TRBJ2-1; possibly TRBD2 for D (5 bases). The CDR3 length is 12 residues. Germline V CDR1 and CDR2: MDHEN, SYDVKM. CDR3 in amino acids: CASASSYNEQFF. CDR3 in DNA: TGTGCTAGCGCCAGCTCCTACAATGAGCAGTTCTTC.

J is TRBJ2-7 and V is TRBV27, with D perhaps TRBD2 (7 bases). V lost 5 bases, J lost 3 bases, and 17 bases lay in between. The CDR3 extends over 15 amino acids. Germline V gives CDR1 MNHEY, CDR2 SMNVEV (reference sequence). In DNA, the CDR3 is TGTGCCAGCAGTCCAAAGGGGGGGAAGGACTACGAGCAGTACTTC. This codes for CASSPKGGKDYEQYF.

This chain uses TRBV27 with TRBJ2-5; TRBD2 matches 7 bases. The CDR3 sequence is 14 residues long. Germline assignment: CDR1 MNHEY and CDR2 SMNVEV (reference sequence). The trim removed 0 bases at V and 5 bases at J, leaving 3 bases unmatched. CDR3 sequence: CASSLSAGRETQYF. CDR3 sequence (DNA): TGTGCCAGCAGTTTATCGGCCGGGAGGGAGACCCAGTACTTC.

This chain uses TRBV6-5 with TRBJ1-2; D gene unclear. The CDR3 has 13 residues. Trimming shortened V by 1 base and J by 6 bases, and 9 bases separated the two germline ends. The germline CDR1 and CDR2 sequences are MNHEY and SVGAGI. CDR3 amino acids: CASSYLREHGYTF. DNA of the CDR3: TGTGCCAGCAGTTACTTAAGGGAGCATGGCTACACCTTC.